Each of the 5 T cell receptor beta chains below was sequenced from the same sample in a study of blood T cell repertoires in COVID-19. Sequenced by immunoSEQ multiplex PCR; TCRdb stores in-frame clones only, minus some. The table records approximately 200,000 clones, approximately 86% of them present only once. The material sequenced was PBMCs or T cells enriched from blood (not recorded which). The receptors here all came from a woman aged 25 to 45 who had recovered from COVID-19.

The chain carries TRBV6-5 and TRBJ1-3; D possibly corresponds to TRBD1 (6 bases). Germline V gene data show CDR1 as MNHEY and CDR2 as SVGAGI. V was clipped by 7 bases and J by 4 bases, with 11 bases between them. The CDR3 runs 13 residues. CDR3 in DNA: TGTGCCAGCAACAGGGTATCCGGAAACACCATATATTTT. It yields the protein CASNRVSGNTIYF.

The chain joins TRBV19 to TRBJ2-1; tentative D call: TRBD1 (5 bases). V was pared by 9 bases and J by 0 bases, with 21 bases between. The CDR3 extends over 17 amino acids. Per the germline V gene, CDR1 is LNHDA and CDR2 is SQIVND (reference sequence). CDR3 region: CASGHPPPRSSYNEQFF. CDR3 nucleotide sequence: TGTGCCAGCGGACACCCACCACCACGGAGCTCCTACAATGAGCAGTTCTTC.

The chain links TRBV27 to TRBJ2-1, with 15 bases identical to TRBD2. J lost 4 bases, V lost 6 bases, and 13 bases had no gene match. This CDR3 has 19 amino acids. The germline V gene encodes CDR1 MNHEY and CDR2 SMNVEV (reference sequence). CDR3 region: CASRAHRTSGRAGYNEQFF. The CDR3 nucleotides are TGTGCCAGCAGGGCTCACCGGACTAGCGGGAGGGCCGGTTACAATGAGCAGTTCTTC.

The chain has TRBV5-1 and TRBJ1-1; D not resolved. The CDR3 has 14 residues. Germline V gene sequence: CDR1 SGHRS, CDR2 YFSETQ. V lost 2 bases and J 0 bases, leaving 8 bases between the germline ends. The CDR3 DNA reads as TGCGCCAGCAGCTTAAGACATGTGAACACTGAAGCTTTCTTT. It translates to CASSLRHVNTEAFF.

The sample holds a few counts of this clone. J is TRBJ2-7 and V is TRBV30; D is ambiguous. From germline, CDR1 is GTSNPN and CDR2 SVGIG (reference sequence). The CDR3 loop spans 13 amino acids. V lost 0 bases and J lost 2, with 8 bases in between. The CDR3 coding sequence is TGTGCCTGGAGTGTCCACAGAGCCTACGAGCAGTACTTC. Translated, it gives CAWSVHRAYEQYF. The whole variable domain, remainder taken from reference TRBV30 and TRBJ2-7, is SQTIHQWPATLVQPVGSPLSLECTVEGTSNPNLYWYRQAAGRGLQLLFYSVGIGQISSEVPQNLSASRPQDRQFILSSKKLLLSDSGFYLCAWSVHRAYEQYFGPGTRLTVT.